This T cell receptor (beta chain) originates from a study of identical twins. Study-wide results and limits: Cord blood beta clonotypes that were abundant carried fewer insertions, and memory repertoires showed no such trend.

Of note for this clonotype: What it binds is not known.

The germline V gene has CDR1 DFQATT and CDR2 SNEGSKA (reference sequence). V lost 3 bases to trimming and J lost 6 bases, with 15 bases between them. CDR3 size: 14 residues. All donors comprised healthy Caucasians. TCRdb passed the 5' RACE reads through MiXCR, listing each CDR3 protein once. Of 500,000 to 600,000 distinct CDR3 sequences in the sample, under 25% are singletons; the top ten hold around 0.9%. These same records also appear under a second study, on T cells expressing NK-cell markers. From that report: HCMV seropositivity characterized most of the eight sequenced donors, and seronegativity one. For over 5 donors, the dominant NKG2C+ clonotypes made up roughly 1.0-7.0% of their CD8+ T cells.

The chain is built from TRBV20-1 and TRBJ2-1; D unresolved. The TCR was taken from a woman aged 18-29 years in good health. Material for sequencing was CD4+ T cells sorted from blood. DNA for the CDR3: TGCAGTGCTAGCCTTACCGGACGGACCAATGAGCAGTTCTTC. Its translation: CSASLTGRTNEQFF.